This TCR beta chain was recovered during a study of CXCR3-negative and CXCR3-positive naive CD8 T cells (dated by TCRdb to the late 2010s). Looking at the study overall: Roughly 130 million TRB reads were obtained in total, roughly 1.5 +/- 0.3 million reads per library. Diversity and physicochemical repertoire analyses covered about a dozen donors pooled from two independent experiments. TRBV-TRBJ cluster analysis included naive subsets from roughly 5 donors and memory cells from 3 donors. Overall study outcomes, separate from this receptor: Because surface CD5, which is linked to self-reactivity in mice, was comparable between the naive subsets, TCR interaction strength was also inferred from the physicochemical properties of TRB CDR3s. CXCR3 expression partially decreased after cryopreservation, so most assays used freshly isolated PBMCs. TRB CDR3s from CXCR3-positive naive cells showed higher hydrophobicity (lower Kidera factor 4), lower energy, and higher strength and volume indices than CXCR3-negative naive cells. TRBV-TRBJ usage was similar between naive CXCR3-negative and CXCR3-positive cells from the same donor, while memory cells showed distinct patterns. Both naive subsets had comparably high repertoire diversity, while memory CD8+ T cells had much lower repertoire diversity.

A remark on this clonotype: Its antigen is not yet known.

The run used a NextSeq 550. The Human TCR Profiling Kit (MiLaboratory) was used to prepare UMI-labeled 5' RACE TRB cDNA libraries. The full amount of extracted RNA was used for cDNA synthesis, and the full amount of resulting cDNA was used for PCR amplification. Libraries were prepared in parallel with an identical number of PCR cycles. The original pipeline was this. With a minimum of two reads required per UMI, MIGEC and MiXCR pulled out about 54,000 +/- 9,700 unique UMI-labeled TRB cDNA molecules from each library. Each library averaged roughly 40,000 +/- 10,000 functional in-frame TRB CDR3 nucleotide clonotypes without stop codons. After each sample was downsampled to 5000 UMI-labeled TRB molecules, VDJtools was used to calculate diversity metrics such as normalized Shannon-Wiener and Chao1. Clonotype-size-weighted physicochemical properties of the central five CDR3 residues (interaction energy, strength, volume and Kidera factor 4) were computed in VDJtools. After TCRdb reprocessed the reads, each CDR3 protein sequence was kept as one row, without DNA. These V and J calls are TCRdb output, not the study's own analysis. In this sample's table one finds about 62,000 distinct CDR3 sequences. The ten largest clones add up to around 4% of the sample.

Inclusive of the bounding cysteine and phenylalanine, the CDR3 is 14 residues long. The nucleotide record is missing. The germline V gene gives CDR1 as MNHEY and CDR2 as SVGEGT. Each CD8+ T cell subset was flow-sorted in triplicate, with 300,000 cells per subset placed directly into RLT lysis buffer. To exclude memory contaminants, naive CD8+ T cells were stringently defined as CD45RO-CCR7+CD27+CD95-. Peripheral blood mononuclear cells were isolated from buffy coats using standard density gradient centrifugation. A FACSAria III was used to flow-sort naive CXCR3-negative and CXCR3-positive CD8+ T cells. An RNeasy Mini Kit was used to extract total RNA from the sorted cells.

This chain joins TRBV6-2 or TRBV6-3 to TRBJ1-2. The sample was naive CXCR3- CD8+ T cells from blood. This sample's cell subset or site label indicates: CD45RO-CCR7+CD27+CD95- naive CD8+ T cells lacking CXCR3 (TNR3-). The origin of this receptor is a human donor in good health. Some clones in this sample may be carry-over from other donors' samples. The CDR3 region has the sequence CASSYPTDFYGYTF.